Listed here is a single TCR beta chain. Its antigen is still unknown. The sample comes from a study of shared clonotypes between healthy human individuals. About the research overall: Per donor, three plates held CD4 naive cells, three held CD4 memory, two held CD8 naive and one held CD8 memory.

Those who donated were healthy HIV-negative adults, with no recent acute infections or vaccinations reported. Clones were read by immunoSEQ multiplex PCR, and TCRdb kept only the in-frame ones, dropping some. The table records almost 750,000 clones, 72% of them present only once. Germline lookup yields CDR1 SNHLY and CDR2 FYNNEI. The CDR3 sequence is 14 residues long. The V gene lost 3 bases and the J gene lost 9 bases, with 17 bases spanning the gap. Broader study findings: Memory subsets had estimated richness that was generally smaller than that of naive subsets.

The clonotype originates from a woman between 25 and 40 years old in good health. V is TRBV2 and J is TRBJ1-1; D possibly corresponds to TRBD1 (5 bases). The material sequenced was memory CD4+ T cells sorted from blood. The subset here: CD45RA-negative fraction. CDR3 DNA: TGTGCCAGCAGTGAGCTCGGGGGGGTACTAAAAGCTTTCTTT. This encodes CASSELGGVLKAFF.